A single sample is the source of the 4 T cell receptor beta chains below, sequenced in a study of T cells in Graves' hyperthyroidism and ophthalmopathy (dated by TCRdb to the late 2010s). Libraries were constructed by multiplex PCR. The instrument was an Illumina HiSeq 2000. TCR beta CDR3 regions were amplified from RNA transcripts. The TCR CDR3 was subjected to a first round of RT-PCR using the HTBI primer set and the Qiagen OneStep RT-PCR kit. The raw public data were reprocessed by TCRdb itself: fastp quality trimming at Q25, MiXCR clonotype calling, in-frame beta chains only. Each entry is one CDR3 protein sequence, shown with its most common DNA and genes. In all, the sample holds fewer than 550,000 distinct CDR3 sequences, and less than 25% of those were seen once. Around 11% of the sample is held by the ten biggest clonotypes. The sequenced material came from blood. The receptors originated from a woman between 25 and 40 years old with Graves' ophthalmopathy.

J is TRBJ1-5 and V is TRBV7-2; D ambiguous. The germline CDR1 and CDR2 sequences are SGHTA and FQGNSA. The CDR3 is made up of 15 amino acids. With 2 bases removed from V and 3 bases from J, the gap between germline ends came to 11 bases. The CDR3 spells CASSLKLTANQPQHF. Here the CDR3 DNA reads TGTGCCAGCAGCTTAAAACTGACCGCCAATCAGCCCCAGCATTTT.

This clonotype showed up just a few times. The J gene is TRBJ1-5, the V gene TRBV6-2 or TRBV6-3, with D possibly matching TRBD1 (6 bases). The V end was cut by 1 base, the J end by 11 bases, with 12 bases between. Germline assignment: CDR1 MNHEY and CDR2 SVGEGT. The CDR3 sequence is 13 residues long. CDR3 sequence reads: CASSYYREPAQHF. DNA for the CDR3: TGTGCCAGCAGTTACTACAGGGAGCCGGCCCAGCATTTT.

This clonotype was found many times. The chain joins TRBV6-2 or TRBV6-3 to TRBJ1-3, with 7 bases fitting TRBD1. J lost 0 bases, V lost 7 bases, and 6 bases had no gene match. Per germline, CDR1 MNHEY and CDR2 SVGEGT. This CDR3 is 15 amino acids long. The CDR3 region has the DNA TGTGCCAGCATCCACGGGGACAGCTCTGGAAACACCATATATTTT. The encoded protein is CASIHGDSSGNTIYF.

The CDR3 loop is CASSFSGTSFYGYTF. The CDR3 bases are TGTGCCAGCAGTTTCTCCGGGACTAGCTTTTATGGCTACACCTTC. The chain has TRBV12-3 or TRBV12-4 and TRBJ1-2; D perhaps matches TRBD1 (5 bases). Between the trimmed V and J ends, which lost 3 bases and 5 bases, there was a span of 16 bases. The CDR3 consists of 15 residues.